Listed below are T cell receptor beta chains from one sample, sequenced in a study of tumor-infiltrating lymphocytes in oesophageal squamous cell carcinoma. TCRdb used MiXCR to reprocess the PCR reads, holding one entry per CDR3 protein. The top ten clones hold roughly a sixth of a sample with 15,000 to 20,000 distinct CDR3 sequences, approximately 46% of them seen once. The sequenced sample was normal esophageal tissue next to the tumor. The receptor source for this set is a female donor with esophageal squamous cell carcinoma. The CDR3 runs from the conserved cysteine through the conserved F or W. The D gene is left open where the match is weak.

d_call | v_call | cdr3_aa
- | TRBV5-6 | CASSSPPHQETQYF
- | TRBV11-2 | CASSSRTPTNNSPLHF
- | TRBV19 | CASSRQTLAKNIQYF
TRBD2 | TRBV28 | CASSLLGGTDTQYF
- | TRBV2 | CASRQGGYEQYF
- | TRBV18 | CASSPMAGVRGYTF
- | TRBV7-9 | CASSPSEGYEQYF
- | TRBV27 | CASRQGNTEAFF
TRBD1 | TRBV12-3/TRBV12-4 | CASSPGTVNYGYTF
- | TRBV11-3 | CASSVRRGSSGANVLTF
- | TRBV5-4 | CASSLNRAVNEKLFF
- | TRBV18 | CASSPSGLPDTGELFF
TRBD1 | TRBV6-1 | CASRWTGGSYNEQFF
- | TRBV6-2/TRBV6-3 | CASREREGWRPQHF
- | TRBV20-1 | CSARERLGGVPYEQYF
- | TRBV5-8 | CASSLASQETQYF
TRBD2 | TRBV7-2 | CASSSPSGRALDTQYF
TRBD1 | TRBV7-8 | CASSLRDREETQYF
TRBD1 | TRBV19 | CASSSRRTGNTEAFF
TRBD1 | TRBV6-5 | CASTDRDGTGGDEQYF
- | TRBV7-3 | CASSLGRSSYNEQYF
TRBD2 | TRBV7-2 | CASSKRVASGAYEQYF
TRBD1 | TRBV2 | CASSSTGSMNTEALF
TRBD2 | TRBV7-2 | CASSYKREGRYEQFF
- | TRBV5-6 | CASSRRQLVGETQYF
TRBD2 | TRBV4-2 | CASSQERLLAGGYEQYF
- | TRBV27 | CASSLSGREAGANVLTF
TRBD1 | TRBV5-4 | CASSFWGRGQTDTQYF
- | TRBV11-2 | CASSLGIGQETQYF
- | TRBV5-1 | CASSSTASTDTQYF
- | TRBV27 | CASSLSSLALYEQYF
- | TRBV6-1 | CASSEAGGLNQPQHF
- | TRBV10-2 | CASSDWGNQPQHF
- | TRBV7-9 | CASSLARGASTDTQYF
TRBD2 | TRBV12-3/TRBV12-4 | CASSPETSGYEQYF
TRBD2 | TRBV12-5 | CASGLVWGGGGSGPAGTDTQYF
TRBD1 | TRBV7-3 | CASSPGQGAYEQYF
- | TRBV10-1 | CASSVSPGPNTEAFF
TRBD1 | TRBV12-3/TRBV12-4 | CASSFLQGAVEQYF
- | TRBV28 | CASSLMSAAGGYTF
TRBD1 | TRBV10-3 | CAISEGTGGFTDTQYF
- | TRBV7-9 | CASSLVGGQKNSPLHF
- | TRBV10-3 | CAISELGVLRGGYTF